The next 5 T cell receptor beta chains were all read from a single sample in a study of blood T cell repertoires in COVID-19. Assay used: immunoSEQ multiplex PCR; TCRdb lists only in-frame clones, some missing. The sample records 150,000 to 200,000 clones, about four fifths being singletons. What was sequenced was peripheral blood. All receptors come from a woman in her 40s with COVID-19, enrolled during active disease.

The rearrangement links TRBV19 to TRBJ1-5, with 10 bases fitting TRBD1. This CDR3 spans 16 amino acids. Looked up from germline, CDR1 is LNHDA and CDR2 is SQIVND (reference sequence). After removal of 5 bases from V and 6 bases from J, the junction contained 10 bases not matched to a gene. This CDR3 is CASSPRADRGRQPQHF. CDR3 nucleotide sequence: TGTGCCAGTAGTCCCCGAGCCGACAGGGGGCGTCAGCCCCAGCATTTT.

The chain's CDR3 is CASSGTSGNNEQFF. CDR3 coding DNA: TGTGCCAGCTCAGGGACTAGCGGGAACAATGAGCAGTTCTTC. The genes are TRBV18 and TRBJ2-1; 13 positions agree with TRBD2. After removal of 5 bases from V and 5 bases from J, the junction contained 0 bases not matched to a gene. The CDR3 loop spans 14 amino acids. The germline CDR1 and CDR2 sequences are KGHSH and LQKENI.

The chain couples TRBV2 to TRBJ2-2, with D possibly TRBD1 on 6 matching bases. The CDR3 loop spans 13 amino acids. The germline V gene encodes CDR1 SNHLY and CDR2 FYNNEI. V lost 6 bases and J lost 1, with 6 bases in between. In DNA form, the CDR3 reads TGTGCCAGCAGGGGACAGAACACCGGGGAGCTGTTTTTT. Its protein product is CASRGQNTGELFF.

The chain combines TRBV12-5 with TRBJ1-3, with no clear D. CDR3 size: 16 residues. Trimming left V 2 bases short and J 8 bases short, with 19 bases between. Germline CDR1 LGHNT, CDR2 FRNRAP. Here the CDR3 DNA reads TGTGCTAGTGGTTTGACTGCGGGGTCATCCGGTCACACCATATATTTT. Amino acid sequence: CASGLTAGSSGHTIYF.

The rearrangement uses TRBV28 and TRBJ2-7; 7 bases agree with TRBD2. With V trimmed by 6 bases and J by 5 bases, 7 bases remained unmatched. Germline values: CDR1 MDHEN, CDR2 SYDVKM. This CDR3 comprises 13 residues. The CDR3 coding sequence is TGTGCCAGCAGGCGGGAGATGTTCCACGAGCAGTACTTC. It encodes CASRREMFHEQYF.